These T cell receptor beta chains were read from a single sample in a study of monozygotic twins with inflammatory bowel disease. TCRdb processed the 5' RACE reads again and assigns one entry to each CDR3 protein, with no DNA. The sample's table shows over 200,000 distinct CDR3 sequences. The source material was blood. These receptors all stem from a human donor with ulcerative colitis or Crohn's disease, or a healthy co-twin of an affected twin (not recorded which). The CDR3 runs from the conserved cysteine through the conserved F or W. Each record gives: CDR3 length, V gene, J gene, CDR3 protein.

13	TRBV5-4	TRBJ2-1	CATTDSSYNEQFF
14	TRBV5-1	TRBJ2-7	CASSPTGGSYEQYF
15	TRBV12-3/TRBV12-4	TRBJ2-2	CASSWTTSNTGELFF
18	TRBV7-5	TRBJ2-1	CISVSGAIPRVLVDEQFF
17	TRBV20-1	TRBJ2-1	CSARDPWRAANYNEQFF
13	TRBV7-9	TRBJ1-6	CASSSGEVSPLHF
14	TRBV15	TRBJ2-7	CATSSGTKSYEQYF
13	TRBV4-2	TRBJ2-3	CASSAITSDTQYF
13	TRBV7-9	TRBJ1-1	CASSPTASAEAFF
14	TRBV11-2	TRBJ1-3	CASSSGRTGNTIYF